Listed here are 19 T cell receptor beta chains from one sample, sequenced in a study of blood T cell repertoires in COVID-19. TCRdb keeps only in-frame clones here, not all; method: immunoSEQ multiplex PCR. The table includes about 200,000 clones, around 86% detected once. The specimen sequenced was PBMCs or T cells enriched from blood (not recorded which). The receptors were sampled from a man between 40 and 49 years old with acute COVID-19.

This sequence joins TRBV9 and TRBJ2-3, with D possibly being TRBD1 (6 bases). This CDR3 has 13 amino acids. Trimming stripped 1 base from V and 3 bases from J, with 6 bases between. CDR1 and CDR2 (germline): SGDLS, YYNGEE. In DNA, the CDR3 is TGTGCCAGCAGCGTAAGGGGGACAGATACGCAGTATTTT. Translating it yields CASSVRGTDTQYF. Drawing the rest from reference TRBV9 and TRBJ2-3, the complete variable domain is DSGVTQTPKHLITATGQRVTLRCSPRSGDLSVYWYQQSLDQGLQFLIQYYNGEERAKGNILERFSAQQFPDLHSELNLSSLELGDSALYFCASSVRGTDTQYFGPGTRLTVL.

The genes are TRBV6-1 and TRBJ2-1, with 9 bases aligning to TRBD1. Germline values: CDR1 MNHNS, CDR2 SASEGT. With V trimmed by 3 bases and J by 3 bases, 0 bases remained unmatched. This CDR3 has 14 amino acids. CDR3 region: CASSEGQGYNEQFF. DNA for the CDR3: TGTGCCAGCAGTGAGGGACAGGGCTACAATGAGCAGTTCTTC.

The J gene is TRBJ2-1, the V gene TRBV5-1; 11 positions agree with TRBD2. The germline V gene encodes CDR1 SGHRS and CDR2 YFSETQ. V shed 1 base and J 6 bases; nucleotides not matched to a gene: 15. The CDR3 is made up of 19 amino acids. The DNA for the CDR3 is TGCGCCAGCAGCTTGTACCCGGTTGTAGGGACTAGCGGAGCCAATGAGCAGTTCTTC. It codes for CASSLYPVVGTSGANEQFF.

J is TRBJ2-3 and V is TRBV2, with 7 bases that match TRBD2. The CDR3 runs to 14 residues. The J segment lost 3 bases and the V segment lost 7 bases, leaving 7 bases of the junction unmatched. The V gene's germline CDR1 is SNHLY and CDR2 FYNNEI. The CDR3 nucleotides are TGTGCCAGCAAGATGGGGGGGAGAACAGATACGCAGTATTTT. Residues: CASKMGGRTDTQYF.

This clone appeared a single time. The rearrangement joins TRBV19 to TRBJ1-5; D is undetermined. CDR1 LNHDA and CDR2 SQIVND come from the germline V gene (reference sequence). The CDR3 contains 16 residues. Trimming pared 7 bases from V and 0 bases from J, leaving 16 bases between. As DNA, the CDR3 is TGTGCCAGTACCGCTGACGGGAGCTATAGCAATCAGCCCCAGCATTTT. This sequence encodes CASTADGSYSNQPQHF.

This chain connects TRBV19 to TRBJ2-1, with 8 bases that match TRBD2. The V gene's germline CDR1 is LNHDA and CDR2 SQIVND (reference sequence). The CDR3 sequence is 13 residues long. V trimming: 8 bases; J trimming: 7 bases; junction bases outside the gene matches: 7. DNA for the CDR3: TGTGCCAGTTGGGCTAGCGGGTATAATGAGCAGTTCTTC. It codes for CASWASGYNEQFF.

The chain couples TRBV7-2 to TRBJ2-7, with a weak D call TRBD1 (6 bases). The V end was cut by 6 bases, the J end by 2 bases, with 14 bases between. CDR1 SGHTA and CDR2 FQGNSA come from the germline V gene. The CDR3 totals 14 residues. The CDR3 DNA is TGTGCCAGCAGGCTTCCGGGACACACCTACGAGCAGTACTTC. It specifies CASRLPGHTYEQYF.

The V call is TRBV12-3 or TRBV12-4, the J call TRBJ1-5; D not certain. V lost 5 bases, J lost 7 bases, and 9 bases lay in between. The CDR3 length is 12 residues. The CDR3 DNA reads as TGTGCCAGCAGTACCGCGGGACAGCCCCAGCATTTT. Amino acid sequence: CASSTAGQPQHF.

CDR3 residues: CASRKRLADYNEQFF. In DNA form, the CDR3 reads TGTGCCAGCAGGAAGAGACTAGCGGACTACAATGAGCAGTTCTTC. The chain recombines TRBV2 with TRBJ2-1; 9 nucleotides match TRBD2. Germline V gene data show CDR1 as SNHLY and CDR2 as FYNNEI. The CDR3 spans 15 residues. V shed 6 bases, J shed 3 bases, and the junction held 6 bases outside the gene matches.

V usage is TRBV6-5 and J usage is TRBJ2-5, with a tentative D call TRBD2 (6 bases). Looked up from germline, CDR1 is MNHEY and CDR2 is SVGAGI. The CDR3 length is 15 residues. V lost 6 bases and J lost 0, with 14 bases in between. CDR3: CASRVGGGYQETQYF. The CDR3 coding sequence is TGTGCCAGCAGAGTGGGGGGTGGTTACCAAGAGACCCAGTACTTC.

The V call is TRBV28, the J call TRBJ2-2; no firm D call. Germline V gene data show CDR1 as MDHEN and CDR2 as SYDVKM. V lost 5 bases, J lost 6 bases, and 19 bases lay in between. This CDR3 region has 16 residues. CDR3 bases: TGTGCCAGCAGTCCCCCTCAGGTACATCAAGCCGGGGAGCTGTTTTTT. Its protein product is CASSPPQVHQAGELFF.

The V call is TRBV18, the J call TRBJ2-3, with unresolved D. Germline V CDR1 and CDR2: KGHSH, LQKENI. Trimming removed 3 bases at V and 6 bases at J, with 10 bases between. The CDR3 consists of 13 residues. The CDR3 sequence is CASSPGSVDTQYF. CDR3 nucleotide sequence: TGTGCCAGCTCACCGGGCTCGGTGGATACGCAGTATTTT. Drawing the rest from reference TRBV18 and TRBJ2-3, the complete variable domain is NAGVMQNPRHLVRRRGQEARLRCSPMKGHSHVYWYRQLPEEGLKFMVYLQKENIIDESGMPKERFSAEFPKEGPSILRIQQVVRGDSAAYFCASSPGSVDTQYFGPGTRLTVL.

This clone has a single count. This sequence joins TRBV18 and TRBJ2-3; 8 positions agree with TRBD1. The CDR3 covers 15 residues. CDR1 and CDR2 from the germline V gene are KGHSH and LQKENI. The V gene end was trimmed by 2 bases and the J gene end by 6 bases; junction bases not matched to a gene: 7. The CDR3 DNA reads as TGTGCCAGCTCACCATCGGACAGGGTTCCTGATACGCAGTATTTT. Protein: CASSPSDRVPDTQYF.

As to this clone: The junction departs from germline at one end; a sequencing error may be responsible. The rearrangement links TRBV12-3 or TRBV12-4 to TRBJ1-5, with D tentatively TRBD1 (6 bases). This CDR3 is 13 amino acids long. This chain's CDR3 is CASSLDSIQPQHF. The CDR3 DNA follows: TGTGCCAGCAGTTTGGACAGCATTCAGCCCCAGCATTTT.

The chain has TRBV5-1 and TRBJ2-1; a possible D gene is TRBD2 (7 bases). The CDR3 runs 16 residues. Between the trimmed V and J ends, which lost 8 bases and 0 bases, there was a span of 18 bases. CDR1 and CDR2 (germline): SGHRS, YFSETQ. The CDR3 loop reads CARRGRGTRSYNEQFF. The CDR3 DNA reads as TGCGCCAGGCGAGGGAGGGGGACTCGCTCCTACAATGAGCAGTTCTTC.

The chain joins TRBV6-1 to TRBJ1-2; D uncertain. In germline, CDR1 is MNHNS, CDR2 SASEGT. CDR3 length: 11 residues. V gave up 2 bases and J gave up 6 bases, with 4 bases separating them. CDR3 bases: TGTGCCAGCAGTGAAAGCGATGGCTACACCTTC. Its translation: CASSESDGYTF.

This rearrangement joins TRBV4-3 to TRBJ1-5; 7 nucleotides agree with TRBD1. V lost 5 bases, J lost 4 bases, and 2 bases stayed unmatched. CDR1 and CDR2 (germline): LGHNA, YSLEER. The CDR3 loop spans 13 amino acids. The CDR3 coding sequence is TGCGCCAGCAGCTTGGGACAGAATCAGCCCCAGCATTTT. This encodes CASSLGQNQPQHF.

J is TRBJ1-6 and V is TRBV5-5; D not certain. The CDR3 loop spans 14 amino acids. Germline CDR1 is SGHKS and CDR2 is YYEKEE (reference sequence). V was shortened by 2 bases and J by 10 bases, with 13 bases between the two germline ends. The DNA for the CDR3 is TGTGCCAGCAGCTTCCTCGAAGAGCGGTCACCCCTCCACTTT. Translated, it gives CASSFLEERSPLHF.

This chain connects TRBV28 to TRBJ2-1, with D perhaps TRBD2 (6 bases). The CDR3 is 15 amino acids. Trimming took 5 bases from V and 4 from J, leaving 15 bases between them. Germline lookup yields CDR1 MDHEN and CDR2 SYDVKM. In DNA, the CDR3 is TGTGCCAGCAGTCCGGAGGGCCTGGGGTACAATGAGCAGTTCTTC. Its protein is CASSPEGLGYNEQFF.